This TCR beta chain came from a study of blood T cell repertoires in COVID-19. Turning to the study itself: Some COVID-19 samples were acute and others convalescent; all came from the United States, Italy and Spain. Nucleic acid was either cDNA or gDNA, and it came from T cells, B-cell-depleted T cells, or PBMCs.

In the authors' methods: The authors estimated nucleated cell counts from reference gene primer amplification. This table comes from immunoSEQ multiplex PCR, and its TCRdb copy is limited to in-frame clones, with some not included. Clonal size and the V and J genes are those of that table, whereas D and trimming came from the DNA. The table shows over 65,000 clones, with under 95% occurring only once. V lost 0 bases to trimming and J lost 7 bases; unmatched junction nucleotides: 7. CDR1 and CDR2 (germline): SGHRS, YFSETQ. This CDR3 spans 17 amino acids. This chain uses TRBV5-1 with TRBJ2-1; TRBD2 matches at 13 bases. The sequencing sample was made of peripheral blood. This receptor was taken from a human donor in a cohort sampled during active COVID-19. As DNA, the CDR3 is TGCGCCAGCAGCTTGGCTTGGACTAGCGGGAGCCCTAATGAGCAGTTCTTC. As protein: CASSLAWTSGSPNEQFF. The full variable domain, its missing parts supplied by reference TRBV5-1 and TRBJ2-1, is KAGVTQTPRYLIKTRGQQVTLSCSPISGHRSVSWYQQTPGQGLQFLFEYFSETQRNKGNFPGRFSGRQFSNSRSEMNVSTLELGDSALYLCASSLAWTSGSPNEQFFGPGTRLTVL.